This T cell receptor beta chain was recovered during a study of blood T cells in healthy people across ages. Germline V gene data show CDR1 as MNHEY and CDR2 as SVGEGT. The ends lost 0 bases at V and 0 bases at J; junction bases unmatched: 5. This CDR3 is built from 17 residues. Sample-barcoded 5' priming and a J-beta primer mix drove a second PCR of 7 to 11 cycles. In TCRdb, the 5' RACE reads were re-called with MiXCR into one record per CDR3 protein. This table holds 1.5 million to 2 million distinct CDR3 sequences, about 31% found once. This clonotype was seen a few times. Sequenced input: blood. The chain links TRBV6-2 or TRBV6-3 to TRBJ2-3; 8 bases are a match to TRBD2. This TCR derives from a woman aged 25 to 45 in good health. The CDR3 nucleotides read TGTGCCAGCAGTTACTCGATACTAGCGGAGAGCACAGATACGCAGTATTTT. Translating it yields CASSYSILAESTDTQYF.